What follows are 18 T cell receptor beta chains derived from one specimen sequenced in a study of T-cell reconstitution after alpha-beta-depleted transplantation in children. Molecular barcoding with unique molecular identifiers was used for the TCRbeta library. In TCRdb, the PCR reads were re-called with MiXCR into one record per CDR3 protein. The sample includes some 550,000 distinct CDR3 sequences, about 21% of them seen just once. Sample: PBMCs, mostly from graft donor cells, taken 360 days after TCRalphabeta/CD19-depleted stem cell transplant. The source is a boy in the first two years of life who had a stem cell transplant for acute myeloid leukemia, so the T cells may come from the graft donor.

This clonotype was counted between two and nine times. The chain has TRBV29-1 and TRBJ2-5; D not resolved. Trimming took off 1 base at V and 4 bases at J, with 19 bases between the two ends. CDR3 length: 16 amino acids. The germline CDR1 and CDR2 sequences are SQVTM and ANQGSEA. CDR3 nucleotides: TGCAGCGTTGAAGGCCCACGACAACGCCCAATAGAGACCCAGTACTTC. Protein: CSVEGPRQRPIETQYF.

This clonotype appeared many times. The chain combines TRBV28 with TRBJ1-2, with D unclear. The ends were cut back, 4 bases at V and 8 bases at J, with 8 bases in the middle. CDR1 and CDR2 from the germline V gene are MDHEN and SYDVKM. The CDR3 spans 11 residues. Here the CDR3 reads CASSSQWGYTF. In nucleotides, the CDR3 is TGTGCCAGCAGTTCCCAATGGGGCTACACCTTC.

This clonotype was seen a few times. The chain recombines TRBV12-3 or TRBV12-4 with TRBJ2-1; 8 nucleotides agree with TRBD2. The CDR3 length is 15 residues. V was clipped by 4 bases and J by 7 bases; unmatched bases: 9. The CDR3 sequence: CASSWVGTRGNEQFF. The CDR3 region has the DNA TGTGCCAGCAGTTGGGTTGGGACTAGAGGAAATGAGCAGTTCTTC.

This clonotype has ten or more counts. This chain joins TRBV12-3 or TRBV12-4 and TRBJ2-1; D not resolved. V was trimmed by 7 bases and J by 3 bases, leaving 19 bases between them. The CDR3 runs to 16 residues. CDR3 sequence: CASTSSLGADYNEQFF. The CDR3 bases are TGTGCCAGCACCTCATCGCTCGGCGCGGACTACAATGAGCAGTTCTTC.

This clonotype was detected ten times or more. In nucleotides, the CDR3 is TGTGCCAGCAGCTTGGTGATGAGGCAGTACGAGCAGTACTTC. Protein product: CASSLVMRQYEQYF. The chain links TRBV13 to TRBJ2-7; D uncertain. Germline CDR1 PRHDT, CDR2 FYEKMQ (reference sequence). This CDR3 is built from 14 residues. The V and J ends lost 3 bases and 4 bases respectively, with 13 bases between them.

This sequence joins TRBV6-5 and TRBJ2-5, with D possibly matching TRBD2 (6 bases). CDR3 size: 15 residues. CDR1 and CDR2 (germline): MNHEY, SVGAGI. V lost 2 bases to trimming and J lost 0 bases, with 10 bases between them. The CDR3 loop reads CASSYTWDYQETQYF. The CDR3 bases are TGTGCCAGCAGTTACACCTGGGACTACCAAGAGACCCAGTACTTC.

In this sample, this clonotype turned up a few times. This chain joins TRBV7-2 and TRBJ2-1, with TRBD2 matching 9 bases. The CDR3 runs to 15 residues. With 5 bases clipped from V and 8 bases from J, the junction kept 10 bases outside the gene matches. Germline CDR1 reads SGHTA; CDR2 reads FQGNSA. CDR3 in DNA: TGTGCCAGCAGCGACCCGGGACTAGCATGGGATGAGCAGTTCTTC. This encodes CASSDPGLAWDEQFF.

The chain uses TRBV20-1 and TRBJ2-2; TRBD2 is a possible D gene (6 bases). The length of the CDR3 is 15 residues. The germline CDR1 and CDR2 sequences are DFQATT and SNEGSKA (reference sequence). V gave up 4 bases and J gave up 0 bases, with 12 bases separating them. DNA for the CDR3: TGCAGTGCTACCCCCGGGGGAGCGAACACCGGGGAGCTGTTTTTT. Protein product: CSATPGGANTGELFF.

The chain recombines TRBV6-2 or TRBV6-3 with TRBJ2-3; the D gene is possibly TRBD2 (6 bases). Germline CDR1 and CDR2: MNHEY and SVGEGT. CDR3 length: 17 residues. Trimming removed 7 bases from V and 2 bases from J, with 22 bases in between. Written as DNA, the CDR3 is TGTGCCAGCACTGACGGAGGGTGGGGCGGTCTCACAGATACGCAGTATTTT. Amino acids: CASTDGGWGGLTDTQYF.

In the case of this clonotype: The junction differs from germline at one of its ends, possibly a read error. The J gene is TRBJ1-4, the V gene TRBV6-5, with a possible D match to TRBD1 (6 bases). Looked up from germline, CDR1 is MNHEY and CDR2 is SVGAGI. The CDR3 is 15 amino acids. This CDR3 reads CASSYLTGYNEKLFF. Written as DNA, the CDR3 is TGTGCCAGCAGCTACTTGACAGGTTATAATGAAAAACTGTTTTTT.

This clonotype has ten or more counts. The rearrangement uses TRBV12-3 or TRBV12-4 and TRBJ2-3; 9 nucleotides line up with TRBD2. The length of the CDR3 is 15 residues. With V trimmed by 7 bases and J by 6 bases, 11 bases remained unmatched. CDR3 protein: CASTTRSGGSDTQYF. The CDR3 nucleotides are TGTGCCAGCACAACTAGGAGCGGGGGGTCGGATACGCAGTATTTT.

J is TRBJ1-4 and V is TRBV28; D is unresolved. The V end was cut by 1 base, the J end by 6 bases, with 9 bases between. Per germline, CDR1 MDHEN and CDR2 SYDVKM. The CDR3 is 14 amino acids. The CDR3 reads CASSLSGPYEKLFF. The CDR3 DNA is TGTGCCAGCAGTTTATCCGGACCCTATGAAAAACTGTTTTTT.

This clonotype has a count of ten or more. The rearrangement uses TRBV28 and TRBJ2-5; D call uncertain. This CDR3 contains 17 residues. CDR1 is MDHEN, CDR2 SYDVKM, per germline. V lost 3 bases and J lost 5, with 22 bases in between. DNA for the CDR3: TGTGCCAGCAGTTTTACCCCCGGCACGGGTCTGGATGAGACCCAGTACTTC. Translated, it gives CASSFTPGTGLDETQYF.

This clonotype was seen many times. The chain couples TRBV19 to TRBJ1-5, with a possible D match to TRBD1 (5 bases). The CDR3 length is 17 residues. Looked up from germline, CDR1 is LNHDA and CDR2 is SQIVND (reference sequence). V lost 5 bases and J 0 bases, leaving 17 bases between the germline ends. The CDR3, as DNA: TGTGCCAGTAGTCCCGGGACGGCCAAACATAGCAATCAGCCCCAGCATTTT. It yields the protein CASSPGTAKHSNQPQHF.

This chain connects TRBV7-6 to TRBJ2-3; D tentatively fits TRBD1 or TRBD2 (5 bases each). The CDR3 covers 14 residues. Germline V CDR1 and CDR2: SGHVS, FNYEAQ. The germline V and J ends were trimmed by 5 bases and 1 base, with 10 bases remaining between them. CDR3: CASSPLGGTDTQYF. The CDR3 nucleotides are TGTGCCAGCAGCCCCTTGGGGGGCACAGATACGCAGTATTTT.

This rearrangement joins TRBV7-2 to TRBJ2-2; D is uncertain. Germline V gene lookup returns CDR1 SGHTA and CDR2 FQGNSA. This CDR3 region has 16 residues. Deletions cut 11 bases from V and 1 base from J, with 20 bases between. Written as DNA, the CDR3 is TGTGCCCGACCACTGATGGGCCAGCAGAACACCGGGGAGCTGTTTTTT. The encoded protein is CARPLMGQQNTGELFF. Full variable domain (missing parts from reference TRBV7-2 and TRBJ2-2): GAGVSQSPSNKVTEKGKDVELRCDPISGHTALYWYRQSLGQGLEFLIYFQGNSAPDKSGLPSDRFSAERTGGSVSTLTIQRTQQEDSAVYLCARPLMGQQNTGELFFGEGSRLTVL.

This clonotype appeared a single time. The chain couples TRBV15 to TRBJ2-1; TRBD2 agrees at 9 bases. Germline CDR1 LNHNV, CDR2 YYDKDF (reference sequence). The CDR3 has 14 residues. J gave up 6 bases and V 5 bases, and 5 bases lay outside the gene matches. CDR3 residues: CATSLWRGGNEQFF. The CDR3 DNA follows: TGTGCCACCAGCCTTTGGCGGGGGGGCAATGAGCAGTTCTTC.

The chain couples TRBV20-1 to TRBJ2-7; 7 nucleotides agree with TRBD1. The CDR3 extends over 16 amino acids. Losses at the gene ends were 4 bases for V and 4 bases for J; bases not matched to a gene: 16. CDR1 is DFQATT, CDR2 SNEGSKA, per germline (reference sequence). The CDR3: CSATTSTGVGIYEQYF. CDR3 DNA sequence: TGCAGTGCTACCACGTCAACAGGGGTGGGCATTTACGAGCAGTACTTC.